This passage covers 7 T cell receptor beta chains from one sample sequenced in a study of T cell repertoires in cytomegalovirus infection. These TCRs' antigens remain unknown. TCRdb reprocessed the reads with MiXCR, giving one entry per CDR3 protein. The data contain under 500,000 distinct CDR3 sequences, more than 40% of them singletons. Material: cultured PBMCs, obtained from culture after CMV antigen stimulation. The receptors originated from a human donor in good health (CMV status not recorded). Some clones in this sample may be carry-over from other donors' samples.

This chain connects TRBV27 to TRBJ1-1, with D hard to call. The CDR3 covers 12 residues. V was cut by 8 bases and J by 8 bases, with 15 bases left in between. Germline V CDR1 and CDR2: MNHEY, SMNVEV (reference sequence). CDR3 DNA sequence: TGTGCCAGCCGCGAGAGAGGGAACGAAGCTTTCTTT. Encoded protein: CASRERGNEAFF.

Only a few counts were recorded for this clonotype. V gene TRBV6-6 combines with J gene TRBJ1-1; 10 bases line up with TRBD1. The junction had 8 bases not matched to a gene; V was cut back by 4 bases and J by 3 bases. CDR1 MNHNY and CDR2 SVGAGI come from the germline V gene (reference sequence). The CDR3 loop spans 16 amino acids. CDR3 region: CASSSTTGGRYTEAFF. The CDR3 DNA sequence: TGTGCCAGCAGTTCAACGACAGGGGGCCGGTACACTGAAGCTTTCTTT.

This clonotype was counted between two and nine times. The V and J genes are TRBV7-2 and TRBJ1-6; D is perhaps TRBD1 (5 bases). Germline V gives CDR1 SGHTA, CDR2 FQGNSA. Trimming left V 4 bases short and J 2 bases short, with 6 bases between. This CDR3 is 14 amino acids long. Here the CDR3 DNA reads TGTGCCAGCAGCTCGACAGCCTATAATTCACCCCTCCACTTT. It codes for CASSSTAYNSPLHF. The variable domain in full, completed from reference TRBV7-2 and TRBJ1-6, reads GAGVSQSPSNKVTEKGKDVELRCDPISGHTALYWYRQSLGQGLEFLIYFQGNSAPDKSGLPSDRFSAERTGGSVSTLTIQRTQQEDSAVYLCASSSTAYNSPLHFGNGTRLTVT.

The V and J genes are TRBV10-3 and TRBJ2-3; possible D gene TRBD2, 6 bases. CDR1 is ENHRY and CDR2 is SYGVKD in the germline V gene. V was shortened by 0 bases and J by 6 bases, with 13 bases between the two germline ends. This CDR3 is 15 amino acids long. Here the CDR3 DNA reads TGTGCCATCAGTGAGTCCGGGGGAGCGACGGATACGCAGTATTTT. This sequence encodes CAISESGGATDTQYF.

Only a few counts were recorded for this clonotype. The rearrangement joins TRBV12-3 or TRBV12-4 to TRBJ2-5; tentatively, D is TRBD1 or TRBD2 (6 bases each). V was trimmed by 6 bases and J by 5 bases, leaving 19 bases between them. The CDR3 consists of 15 residues. Here the CDR3 reads CASSPGMGGRETQYF. The CDR3 nucleotides are TGTGCCAGCAGCCCCGGTATGGGGGGCAGGGAGACCCAGTACTTC.

This rearrangement joins TRBV7-9 to TRBJ2-1; possible D gene TRBD1, 5 bases. CDR3 length equals 15 residues. V gave up 5 bases and J gave up 5 bases, with 16 bases separating them. The germline V gene encodes CDR1 SEHNR and CDR2 FQNEAQ (reference sequence). The DNA of the CDR3 is TGTGCCAGCAGCCTCCACAGGATGGCGGACAATGAGCAGTTCTTC. Its protein is CASSLHRMADNEQFF.

The chain couples TRBV12-3 or TRBV12-4 to TRBJ1-3; D is uncertain. The V end was cut by 3 bases, the J end by 2 bases, with 8 bases between. This CDR3 comprises 14 residues. The chain's CDR3 is CASSFGLAGNTIYF. The CDR3, as DNA: TGTGCCAGCAGTTTCGGGCTAGCTGGAAACACCATATATTTT.